The clone carrying this T cell receptor (beta chain) was observed a single time. Measured with immunoSEQ multiplex PCR; TCRdb has only the in-frame clones, and not every one. The sample contains approximately 160,000 clones, about 87% of which appear only once. The data stem from a study of blood T cell repertoires in COVID-19. Background on the study: Sources were T cells, B-cell-depleted T cells, or PBMCs; the material itself was cDNA or gDNA.

The germline V gene encodes CDR1 SGHTA and CDR2 FQGTGA. The CDR3 has 13 amino acids. Trimming stripped 5 bases from V and 1 base from J, with 8 bases between. The rearrangement joins TRBV7-3 to TRBJ1-1; D gene ambiguous. This receptor was identified in a man in his sixties with COVID-19, enrolled during active disease. Material: peripheral blood. CDR3 DNA: TGTGCCAGCAGCCCCCGCGGGAACACTGAAGCTTTCTTT. Its protein is CASSPRGNTEAFF.